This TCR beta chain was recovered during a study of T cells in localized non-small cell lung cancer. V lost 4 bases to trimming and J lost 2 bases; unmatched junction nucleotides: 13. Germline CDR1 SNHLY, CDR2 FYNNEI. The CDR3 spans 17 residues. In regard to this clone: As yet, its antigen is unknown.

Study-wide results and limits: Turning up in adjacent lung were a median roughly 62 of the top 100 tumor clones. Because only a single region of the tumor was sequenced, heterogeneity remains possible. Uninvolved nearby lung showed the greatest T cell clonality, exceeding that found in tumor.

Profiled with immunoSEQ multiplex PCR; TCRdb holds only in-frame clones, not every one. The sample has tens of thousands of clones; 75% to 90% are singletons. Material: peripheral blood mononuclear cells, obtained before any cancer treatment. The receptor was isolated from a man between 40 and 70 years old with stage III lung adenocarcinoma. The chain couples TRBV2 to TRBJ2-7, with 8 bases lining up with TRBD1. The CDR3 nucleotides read TGTGCCAGCAGTGTCCAGATCGAGACAGGGGTGGCCTACGAGCAGTACTTC. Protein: CASSVQIETGVAYEQYF.